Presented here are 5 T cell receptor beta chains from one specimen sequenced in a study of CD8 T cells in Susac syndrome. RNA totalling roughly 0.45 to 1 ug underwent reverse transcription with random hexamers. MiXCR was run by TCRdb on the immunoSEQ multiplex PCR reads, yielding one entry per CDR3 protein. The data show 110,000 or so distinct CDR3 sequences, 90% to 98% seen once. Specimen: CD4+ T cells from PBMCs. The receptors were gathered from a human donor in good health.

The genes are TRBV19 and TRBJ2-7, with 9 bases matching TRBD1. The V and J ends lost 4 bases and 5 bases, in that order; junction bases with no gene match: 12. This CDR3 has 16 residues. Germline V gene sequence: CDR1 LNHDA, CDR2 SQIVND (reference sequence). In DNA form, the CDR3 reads TGTGCCAGTAGTACCAAACCCGGGACAGGGAGGAACGAGCAGTACTTC. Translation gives CASSTKPGTGRNEQYF.

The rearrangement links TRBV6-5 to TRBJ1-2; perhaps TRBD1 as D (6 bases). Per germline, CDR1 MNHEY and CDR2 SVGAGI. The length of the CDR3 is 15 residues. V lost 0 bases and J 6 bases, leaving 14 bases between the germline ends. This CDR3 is CASSYSNRVAHGYTF. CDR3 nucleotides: TGTGCCAGCAGTTACTCGAACAGGGTGGCGCATGGCTACACCTTC.

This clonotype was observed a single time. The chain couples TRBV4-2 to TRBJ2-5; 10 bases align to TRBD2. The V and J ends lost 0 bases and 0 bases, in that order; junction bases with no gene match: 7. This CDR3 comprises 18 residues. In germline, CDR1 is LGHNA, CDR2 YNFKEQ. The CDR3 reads CASSQDLAGGRYQETQYF. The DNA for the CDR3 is TGTGCCAGCAGCCAAGATTTAGCGGGGGGCCGGTACCAAGAGACCCAGTACTTC.

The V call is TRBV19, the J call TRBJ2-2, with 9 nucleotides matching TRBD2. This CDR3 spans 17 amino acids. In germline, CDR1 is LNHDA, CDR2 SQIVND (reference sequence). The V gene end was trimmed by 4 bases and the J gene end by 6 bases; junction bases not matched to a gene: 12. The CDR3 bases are TGTGCCAGTAGTAAGACGACCAGCGGGGGGTCCGCCGGGGAGCTGTTTTTT. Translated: CASSKTTSGGSAGELFF. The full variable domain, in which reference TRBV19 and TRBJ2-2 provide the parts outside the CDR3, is DGGITQSPKYLFRKEGQNVTLSCEQNLNHDAMYWYRQDPGQGLRLIYYSQIVNDFQKGDIAEGYSVSREKKESFPLTVTSAQKNPTAFYLCASSKTTSGGSAGELFFGEGSRLTVL.

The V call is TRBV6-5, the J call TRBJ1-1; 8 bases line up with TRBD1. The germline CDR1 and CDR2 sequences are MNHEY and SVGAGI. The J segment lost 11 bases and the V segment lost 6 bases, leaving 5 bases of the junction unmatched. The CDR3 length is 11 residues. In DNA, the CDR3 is TGTGCCAGCAGGGACAGGGTTCGGGCTTTCTTT. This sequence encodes CASRDRVRAFF.